Described below is a single TCR beta chain sequence and its context. TCRdb re-analysed the RT-PCR reads in MiXCR, keeping a single row per CDR3 protein. The sample consists of about 540,000 distinct CDR3 sequences, roughly 25% of them appearing once. Trimming stripped 6 bases from V and 3 bases from J, with 11 bases between. Looked up from germline, CDR1 is MNHEY and CDR2 is SMNVEV (reference sequence). CDR3 length: 14 amino acids. This record comes from a study of response to subunit inactivated influenza vaccine. In addition, the sample was reused for a study of T cells expressing NK-cell markers. From that report: Synthesis of TCR beta cDNA relied on 5'RACE template switching carrying UMIs. From sorted CD3+CD56+NKG2C+, CD3+CD56+NKG2C- and CD3+CD56-NKG2C+ T cells came the TCR beta repertoires. HCMV seropositivity marked most of the eight sequenced donors; one was seronegative. Alpha-beta TCR T cells were the sole sorting target in several experiments, owing to an anti-gamma-delta TCR antibody. Where several donors were concerned, these clonotypes also led the CD3+CD56-NKG2C+ fraction.

This TCR derives from a man aged 50-59 years who received an inactivated influenza vaccine. The sequences come from CD4+ T cells sorted from PBMCs, collected 11 to 12 days after vaccination. The rearrangement uses TRBV27 and TRBJ2-2; weak D call: TRBD2 (6 bases). The CDR3 spells CASRPSDYTGELFF. CDR3 in DNA: TGTGCCAGCAGGCCTAGCGACTACACCGGGGAGCTGTTTTTT.